A selection of T cell receptor beta chains follows, all from one sample in a study of cytomegalovirus exposure and HLA in healthy donors. Sequencing was performed with immunoSEQ multiplex PCR; in TCRdb, only in-frame clones are kept and a portion is missing. The sample carries about 150,000 clones, 60% to 70% recorded once. The sequenced sample consisted of PBMCs. Source of these receptors: a woman aged 55-69 years in good health and CMV-seropositive. CDR3s include the opening cysteine and the closing phenylalanine or tryptophan. The D gene is left open where the match is weak. Only some rows state a clone size, as once, few, many or a class for expanded clones.

CDR3 DNA: TGTGCCAGCAGCCAAGATATGAGGGACTCGGTCGGCACAGATACGCAGTATTTT; CDR3 protein: CASSQDMRDSVGTDTQYF; D gene: -; V gene: TRBV14; J gene: TRBJ2-3; clone size: -
CDR3 DNA: TGTGCCAGCAGGGACAGGGGCCAAGGTGAAGCTTTCTTT; CDR3 protein: CASRDRGQGEAFF; D gene: TRBD1; V gene: TRBV6-6; J gene: TRBJ1-1; clone size: -
CDR3 DNA: TGTGCCAGCAGCGTCCTAGGGAGGGCAAGTGAGACCCAGTACTTC; CDR3 protein: CASSVLGRASETQYF; D gene: TRBD2; V gene: TRBV6-5; J gene: TRBJ2-5; clone size: -
CDR3 DNA: TGCGCCAGCAGTCAATCGCCGCAGGATCATTCCTACAATGAGCAGTTCTTC; CDR3 protein: CASSQSPQDHSYNEQFF; D gene: -; V gene: TRBV23-1; J gene: TRBJ2-1; clone size: once
CDR3 DNA: TGTGCCAGCAGCGTAGTGGCGGGAGGTCGGCAAGAGACCCAGTACTTC; CDR3 protein: CASSVVAGGRQETQYF; D gene: TRBD2; V gene: TRBV9; J gene: TRBJ2-5; clone size: -
CDR3 DNA: TGTGCCAGTAGTATAGGAAGGAGGACAGGGCGACCAGATACGCAGTATTTT; CDR3 protein: CASSIGRRTGRPDTQYF; D gene: TRBD1; V gene: TRBV19; J gene: TRBJ2-3; clone size: -
CDR3 DNA: TGTGCCAGCAGCCCGTGGACAGGGGATACCGGAAACACCATATATTTT; CDR3 protein: CASSPWTGDTGNTIYF; D gene: TRBD1; V gene: TRBV7-9; J gene: TRBJ1-3; clone size: -
CDR3 DNA: TGCGCCAGCAGCCAAGATGTAGAGATTAATGAAAAACTGTTTTTT; CDR3 protein: CASSQDVEINEKLFF; D gene: -; V gene: TRBV4-1; J gene: TRBJ1-4; clone size: -
CDR3 DNA: TGTGCCAGCAGCTCGGGACTCCTGAACACTGAAGCTTTCTTT; CDR3 protein: CASSSGLLNTEAFF; D gene: -; V gene: TRBV7-9; J gene: TRBJ1-1; clone size: -
CDR3 DNA: TGTGCCAGCAGGGATGACAGGGGGCAGGACTATGGCTACACCTTC; CDR3 protein: CASRDDRGQDYGYTF; D gene: TRBD1; V gene: TRBV6-1; J gene: TRBJ1-2; clone size: few
CDR3 DNA: TGTGCCAGCAGTTGGGTGGCCAGGGGGTGGAGCAATCAGCCCCAGCATTTT; CDR3 protein: CASSWVARGWSNQPQHF; D gene: TRBD1; V gene: TRBV28; J gene: TRBJ1-5; clone size: once
CDR3 DNA: TGTGCCAGCAGCCAGGGCACAGGGCACACCGGGGAGCTGTTTTTT; CDR3 protein: CASSQGTGHTGELFF; D gene: -; V gene: TRBV11-3; J gene: TRBJ2-2; clone size: -
CDR3 DNA: TGCGCCAGCAGCCAAGATGTTACGACTAGCGGGAGGGCCCGTGCAGATACGCAGTATTTT; CDR3 protein: CASSQDVTTSGRARADTQYF; D gene: TRBD2; V gene: TRBV4-1; J gene: TRBJ2-3; clone size: -
CDR3 DNA: TGTGCCAGCAGTTACTCGTCGTTCAGGGTCGCCTACGAGCAGTACTTC; CDR3 protein: CASSYSSFRVAYEQYF; D gene: -; V gene: TRBV6-6; J gene: TRBJ2-7; clone size: -
CDR3 DNA: TGTGCCAGCCTCAGGGGGCGAGTTAACTATGGCTACACCTTC; CDR3 protein: CASLRGRVNYGYTF; D gene: TRBD1; V gene: TRBV28; J gene: TRBJ1-2; clone size: -
CDR3 DNA: TGTGCCACTCAAGGACAGATCAATCAGCCCCAGCATTTT; CDR3 protein: CATQGQINQPQHF; D gene: -; V gene: TRBV2; J gene: TRBJ1-5; clone size: few
CDR3 DNA: TGCAGCGTAGCATCCGGGACTCAAGCTTTCTTT; CDR3 protein: CSVASGTQAFF; D gene: -; V gene: TRBV29-1; J gene: TRBJ1-1; clone size: few
CDR3 DNA: TGTGCCGCTCGAAAGGACGGACTGAACACCGGGGAGCTGTTTTTT; CDR3 protein: CAARKDGLNTGELFF; D gene: -; V gene: TRBV19; J gene: TRBJ2-2; clone size: -
CDR3 DNA: TGTGCCAGCAGCCGGGGACTGAATCAGCCCCAGCATTTT; CDR3 protein: CASSRGLNQPQHF; D gene: -; V gene: TRBV5-8; J gene: TRBJ1-5; clone size: -
CDR3 DNA: TGCGCCAGCAGCTACAGACTAGCGGGAGGCCAAGAGACCCAGTACTTC; CDR3 protein: CASSYRLAGGQETQYF; D gene: TRBD2; V gene: TRBV5-1; J gene: TRBJ2-5; clone size: -
CDR3 DNA: TGTGCCAGCAGCTTCCTCCAAGAGACCCAGTACTTC; CDR3 protein: CASSFLQETQYF; D gene: -; V gene: TRBV5-4; J gene: TRBJ2-5; clone size: -
CDR3 DNA: TGTGCCAGCAGCCAGGACACTTACAATGAGCAGTTCTTC; CDR3 protein: CASSQDTYNEQFF; D gene: -; V gene: TRBV5-5; J gene: TRBJ2-1; clone size: -